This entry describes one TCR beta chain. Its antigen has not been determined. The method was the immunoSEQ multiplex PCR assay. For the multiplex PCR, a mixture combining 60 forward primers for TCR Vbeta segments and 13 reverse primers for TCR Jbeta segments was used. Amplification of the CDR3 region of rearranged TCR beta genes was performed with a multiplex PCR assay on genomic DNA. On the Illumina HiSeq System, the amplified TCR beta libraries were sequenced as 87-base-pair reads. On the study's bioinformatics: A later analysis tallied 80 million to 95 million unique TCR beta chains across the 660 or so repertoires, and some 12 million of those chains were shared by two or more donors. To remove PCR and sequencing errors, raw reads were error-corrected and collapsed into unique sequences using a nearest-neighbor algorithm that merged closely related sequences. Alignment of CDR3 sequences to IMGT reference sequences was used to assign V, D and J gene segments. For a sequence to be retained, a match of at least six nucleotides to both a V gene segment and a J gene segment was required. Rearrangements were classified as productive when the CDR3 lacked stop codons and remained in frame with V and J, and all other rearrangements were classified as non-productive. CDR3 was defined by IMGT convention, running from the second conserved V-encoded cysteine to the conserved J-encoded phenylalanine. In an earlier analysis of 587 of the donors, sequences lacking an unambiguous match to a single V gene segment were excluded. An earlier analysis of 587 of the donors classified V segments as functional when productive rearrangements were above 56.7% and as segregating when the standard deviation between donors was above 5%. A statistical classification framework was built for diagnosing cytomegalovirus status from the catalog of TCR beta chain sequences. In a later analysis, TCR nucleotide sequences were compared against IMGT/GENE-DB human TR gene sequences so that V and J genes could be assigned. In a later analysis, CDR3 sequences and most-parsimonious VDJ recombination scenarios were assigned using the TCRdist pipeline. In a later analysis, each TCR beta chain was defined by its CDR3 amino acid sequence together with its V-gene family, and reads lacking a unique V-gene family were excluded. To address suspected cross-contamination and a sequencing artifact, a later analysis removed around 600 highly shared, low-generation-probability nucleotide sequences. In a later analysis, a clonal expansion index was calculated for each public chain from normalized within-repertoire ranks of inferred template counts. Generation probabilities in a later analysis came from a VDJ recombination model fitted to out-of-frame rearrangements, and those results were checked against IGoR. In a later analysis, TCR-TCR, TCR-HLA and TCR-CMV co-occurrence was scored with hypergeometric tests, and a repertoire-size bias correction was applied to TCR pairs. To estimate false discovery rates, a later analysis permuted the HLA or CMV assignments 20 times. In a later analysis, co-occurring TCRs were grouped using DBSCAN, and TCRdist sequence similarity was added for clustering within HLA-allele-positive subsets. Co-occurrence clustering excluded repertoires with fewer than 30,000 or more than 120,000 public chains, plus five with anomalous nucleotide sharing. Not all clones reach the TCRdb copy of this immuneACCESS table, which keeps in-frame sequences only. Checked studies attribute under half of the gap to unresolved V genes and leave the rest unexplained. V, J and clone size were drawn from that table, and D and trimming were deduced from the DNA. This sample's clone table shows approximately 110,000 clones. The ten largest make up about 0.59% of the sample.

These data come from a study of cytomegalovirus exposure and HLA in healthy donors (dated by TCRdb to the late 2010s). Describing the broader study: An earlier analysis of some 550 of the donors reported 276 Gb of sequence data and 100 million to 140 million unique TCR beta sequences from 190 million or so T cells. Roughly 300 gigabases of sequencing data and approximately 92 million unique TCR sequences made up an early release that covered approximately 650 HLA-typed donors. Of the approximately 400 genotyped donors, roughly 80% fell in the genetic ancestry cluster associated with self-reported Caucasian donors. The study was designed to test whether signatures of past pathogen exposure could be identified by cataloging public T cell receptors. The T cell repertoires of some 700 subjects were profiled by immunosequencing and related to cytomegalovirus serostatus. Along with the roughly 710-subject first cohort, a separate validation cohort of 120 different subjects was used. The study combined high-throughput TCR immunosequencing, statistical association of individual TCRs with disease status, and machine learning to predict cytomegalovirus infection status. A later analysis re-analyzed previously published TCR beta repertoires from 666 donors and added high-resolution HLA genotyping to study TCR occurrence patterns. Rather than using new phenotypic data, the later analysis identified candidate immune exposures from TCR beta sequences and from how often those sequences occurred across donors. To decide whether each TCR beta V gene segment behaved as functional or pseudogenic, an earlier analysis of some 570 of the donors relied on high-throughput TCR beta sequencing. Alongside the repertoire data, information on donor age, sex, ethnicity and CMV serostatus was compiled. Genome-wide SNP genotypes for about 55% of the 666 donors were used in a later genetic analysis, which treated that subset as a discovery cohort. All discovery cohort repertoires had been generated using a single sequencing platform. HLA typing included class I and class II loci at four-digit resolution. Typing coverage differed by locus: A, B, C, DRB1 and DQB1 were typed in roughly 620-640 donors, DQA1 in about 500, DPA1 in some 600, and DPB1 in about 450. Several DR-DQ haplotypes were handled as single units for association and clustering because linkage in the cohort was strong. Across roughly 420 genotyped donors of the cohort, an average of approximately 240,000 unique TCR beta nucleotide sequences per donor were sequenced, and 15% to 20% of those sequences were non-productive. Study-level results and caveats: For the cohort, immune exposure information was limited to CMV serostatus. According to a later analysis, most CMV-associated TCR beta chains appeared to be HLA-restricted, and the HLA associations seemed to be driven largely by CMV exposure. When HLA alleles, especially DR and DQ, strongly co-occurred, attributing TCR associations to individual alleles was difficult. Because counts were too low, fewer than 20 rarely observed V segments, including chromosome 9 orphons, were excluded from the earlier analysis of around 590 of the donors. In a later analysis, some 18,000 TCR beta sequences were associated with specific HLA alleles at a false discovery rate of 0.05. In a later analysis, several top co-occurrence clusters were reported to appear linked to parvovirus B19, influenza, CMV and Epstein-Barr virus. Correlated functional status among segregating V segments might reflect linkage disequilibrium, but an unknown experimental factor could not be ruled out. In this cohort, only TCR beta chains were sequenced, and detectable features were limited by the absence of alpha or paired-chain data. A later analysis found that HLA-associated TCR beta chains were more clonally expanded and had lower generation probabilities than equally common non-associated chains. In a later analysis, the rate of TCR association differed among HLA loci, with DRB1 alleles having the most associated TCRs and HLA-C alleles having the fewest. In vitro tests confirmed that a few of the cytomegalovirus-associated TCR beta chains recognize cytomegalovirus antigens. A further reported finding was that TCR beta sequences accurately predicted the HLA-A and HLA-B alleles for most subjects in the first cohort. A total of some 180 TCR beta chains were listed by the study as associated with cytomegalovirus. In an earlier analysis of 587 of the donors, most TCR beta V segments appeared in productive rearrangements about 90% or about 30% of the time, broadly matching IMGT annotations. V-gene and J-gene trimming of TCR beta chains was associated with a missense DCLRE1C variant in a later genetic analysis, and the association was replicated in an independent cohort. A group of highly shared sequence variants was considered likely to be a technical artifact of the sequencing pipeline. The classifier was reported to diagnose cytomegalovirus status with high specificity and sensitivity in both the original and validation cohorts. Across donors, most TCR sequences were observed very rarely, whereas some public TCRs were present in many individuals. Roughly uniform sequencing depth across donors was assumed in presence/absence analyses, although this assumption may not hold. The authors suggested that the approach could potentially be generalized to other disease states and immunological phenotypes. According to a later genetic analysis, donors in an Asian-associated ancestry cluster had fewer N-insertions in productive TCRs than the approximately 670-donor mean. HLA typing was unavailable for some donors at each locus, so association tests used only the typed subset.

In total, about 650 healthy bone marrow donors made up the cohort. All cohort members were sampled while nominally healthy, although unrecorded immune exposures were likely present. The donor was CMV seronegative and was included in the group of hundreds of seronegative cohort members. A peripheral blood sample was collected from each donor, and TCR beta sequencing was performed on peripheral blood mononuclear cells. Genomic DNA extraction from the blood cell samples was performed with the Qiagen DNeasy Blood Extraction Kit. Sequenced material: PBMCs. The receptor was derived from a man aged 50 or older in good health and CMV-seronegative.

The CDR3 in this case is CASSQGLYGYTF. In nucleotides, the sequence is TGTGCCAGCAGCCAGGGGCTCTATGGCTACACCTTC. The rearrangement joined TRBV6-1 to TRBJ1-2; TRBD1 is a weak D gene call, 6 bases matching. For CDR1 and CDR2, the germline V gene lists MNHNS and SASEGT. Between the V and J ends, shortened by 6 bases and 4 bases respectively, the junction contains 9 bases. The CDR3 goes from the cysteine to the phenylalanine over 12 residues. Only CDR3 DNA remains: 36 bases, in frame from the first base.